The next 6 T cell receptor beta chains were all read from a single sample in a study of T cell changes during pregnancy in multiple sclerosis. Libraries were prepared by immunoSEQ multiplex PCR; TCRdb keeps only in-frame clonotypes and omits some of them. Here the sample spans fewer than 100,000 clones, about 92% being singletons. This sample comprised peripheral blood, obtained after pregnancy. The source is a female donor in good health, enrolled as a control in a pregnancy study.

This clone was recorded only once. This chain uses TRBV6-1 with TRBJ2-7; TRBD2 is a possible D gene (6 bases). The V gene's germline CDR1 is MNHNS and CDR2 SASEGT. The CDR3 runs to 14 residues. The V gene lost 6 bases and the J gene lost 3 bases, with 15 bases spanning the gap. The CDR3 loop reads CASRSSVNVYEQYF. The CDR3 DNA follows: TGTGCCAGCAGATCTAGCGTTAATGTCTACGAGCAGTACTTC.

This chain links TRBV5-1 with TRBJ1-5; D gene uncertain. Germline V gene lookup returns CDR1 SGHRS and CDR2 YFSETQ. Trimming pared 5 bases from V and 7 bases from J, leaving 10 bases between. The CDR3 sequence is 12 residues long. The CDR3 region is CASRELEQPQHF. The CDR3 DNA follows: TGCGCCAGCAGAGAGTTAGAGCAGCCCCAGCATTTT.

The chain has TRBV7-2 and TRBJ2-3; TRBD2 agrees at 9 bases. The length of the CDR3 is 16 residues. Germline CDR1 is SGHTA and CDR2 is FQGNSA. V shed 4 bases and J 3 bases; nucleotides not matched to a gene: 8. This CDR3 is CASSSIGSGRTDTQYF. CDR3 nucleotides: TGTGCCAGCAGCTCTATTGGAAGCGGGAGGACAGATACGCAGTATTTT.

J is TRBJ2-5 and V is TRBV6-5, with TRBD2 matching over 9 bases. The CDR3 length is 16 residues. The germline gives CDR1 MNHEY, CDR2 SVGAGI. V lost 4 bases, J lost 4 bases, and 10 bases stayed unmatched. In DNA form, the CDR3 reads TGTGCCAGCAGTTCCAGTTTAGCGGGAGTAGGAGAGACCCAGTACTTC. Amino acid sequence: CASSSSLAGVGETQYF.

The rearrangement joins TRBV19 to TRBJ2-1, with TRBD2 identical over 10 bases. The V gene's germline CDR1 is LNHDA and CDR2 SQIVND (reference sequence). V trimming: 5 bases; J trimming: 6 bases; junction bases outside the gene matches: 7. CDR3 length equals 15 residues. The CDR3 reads CASSESGRASNEQFF. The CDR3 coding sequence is TGTGCCAGTAGTGAAAGCGGGAGGGCCTCCAATGAGCAGTTCTTC.

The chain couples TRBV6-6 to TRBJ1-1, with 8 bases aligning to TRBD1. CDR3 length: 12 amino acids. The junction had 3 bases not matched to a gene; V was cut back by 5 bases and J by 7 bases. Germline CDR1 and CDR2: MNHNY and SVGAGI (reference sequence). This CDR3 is CASSRTGLEAFF. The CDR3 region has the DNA TGTGCCAGCAGTCGGACAGGGCTTGAAGCTTTCTTT.